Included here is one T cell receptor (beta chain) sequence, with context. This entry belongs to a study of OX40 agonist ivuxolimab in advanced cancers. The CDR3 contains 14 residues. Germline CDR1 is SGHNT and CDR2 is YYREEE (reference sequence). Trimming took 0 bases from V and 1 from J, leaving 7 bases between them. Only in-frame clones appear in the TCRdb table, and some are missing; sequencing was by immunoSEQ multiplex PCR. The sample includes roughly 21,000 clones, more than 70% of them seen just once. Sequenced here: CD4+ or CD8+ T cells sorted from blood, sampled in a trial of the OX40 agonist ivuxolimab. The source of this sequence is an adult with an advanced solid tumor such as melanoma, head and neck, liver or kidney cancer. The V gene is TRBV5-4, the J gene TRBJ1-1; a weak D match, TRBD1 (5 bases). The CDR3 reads CASSLAGTNTEAFF. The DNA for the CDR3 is TGTGCCAGCAGCTTGGCAGGGACGAACACTGAAGCTTTCTTT.